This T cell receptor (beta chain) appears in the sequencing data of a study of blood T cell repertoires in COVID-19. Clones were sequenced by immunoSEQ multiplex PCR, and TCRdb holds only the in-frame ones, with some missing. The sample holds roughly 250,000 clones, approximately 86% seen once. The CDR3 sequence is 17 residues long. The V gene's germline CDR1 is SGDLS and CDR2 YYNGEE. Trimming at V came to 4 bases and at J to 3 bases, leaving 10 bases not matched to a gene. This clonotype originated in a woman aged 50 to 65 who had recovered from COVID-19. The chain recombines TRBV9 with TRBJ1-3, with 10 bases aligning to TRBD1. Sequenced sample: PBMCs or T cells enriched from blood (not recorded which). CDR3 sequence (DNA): TGTGCCAGCAGCTCGCGCGGGGACAGGGGAGGTGGAAACACCATATATTTT. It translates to CASSSRGDRGGGNTIYF.